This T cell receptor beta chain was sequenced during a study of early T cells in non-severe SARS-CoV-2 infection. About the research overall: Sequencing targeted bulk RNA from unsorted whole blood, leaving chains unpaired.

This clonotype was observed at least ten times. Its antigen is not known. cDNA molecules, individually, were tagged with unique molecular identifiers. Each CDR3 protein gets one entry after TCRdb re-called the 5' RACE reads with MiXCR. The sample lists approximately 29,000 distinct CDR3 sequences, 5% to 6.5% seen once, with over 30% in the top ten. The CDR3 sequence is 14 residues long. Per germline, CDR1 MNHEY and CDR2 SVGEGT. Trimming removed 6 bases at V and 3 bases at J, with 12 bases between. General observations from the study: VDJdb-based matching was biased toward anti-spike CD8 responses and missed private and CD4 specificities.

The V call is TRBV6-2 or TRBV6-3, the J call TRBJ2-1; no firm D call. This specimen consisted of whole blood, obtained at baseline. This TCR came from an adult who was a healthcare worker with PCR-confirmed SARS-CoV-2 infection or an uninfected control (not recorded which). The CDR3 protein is CASSVGQDYNEQFF. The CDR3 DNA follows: TGTGCCAGCAGCGTGGGCCAAGACTACAATGAGCAGTTCTTC.